In this sample, the clone carrying this TCR beta chain turned up many times. A unique molecular identifier was carried by every single TCR cDNA molecule. From the 5' RACE reads, TCRdb called clonotypes with MiXCR, one entry per CDR3 protein. The table has roughly 23,000 distinct CDR3 sequences, approximately 4.8% seen once. Regarding time point: sample taken at primary tumor resection. Donors were around 70 untreated early-stage non-small cell lung cancer patients. Whole RNA was taken from tumor, nontumor lung or frozen PBMC; it was then sequenced unsorted. The V segment lost 4 bases and the J segment 6 bases; nucleotides outside the gene matches: 9. CDR3 length equals 15 residues. CDR1 and CDR2 from the germline V gene are SEHNR and FQNEAQ (reference sequence). The entry originates in a study of spatial heterogeneity in lung cancer. Overall study context: More than eight raw reads, on average, carried each unique TCR and UMI combination.

The V gene is TRBV7-9, the J gene TRBJ2-1, with 7 nucleotides matching TRBD2. The specimen comprised PBMCs, sampled at surgery. The TCR comes from a male donor with early-stage non-small cell lung cancer. CDR3 DNA: TGTGCCAGCAGCTGGTTCAAAGCGGGGTTCAATGAGCAGTTCTTC. Protein product: CASSWFKAGFNEQFF. The variable domain in full, with the rest retrieved from reference TRBV7-9 and TRBJ2-1, is DTGVSQNPRHKITKRGQNVTFRCDPISEHNRLYWYRQTLGQGPEFLTYFQNEAQLEKSRLLSDRFSAERPKGSFSTLEIQRTEQGDSAMYLCASSWFKAGFNEQFFGPGTRLTVL.